This T cell receptor (beta chain) was sequenced during a study of OX40 agonist ivuxolimab in advanced cancers. For the study at large: Recorded diagnoses for dose-escalation patients were hepatocellular carcinoma, melanoma, renal cell or head and neck cancer. Study-wide findings and caveats: Normalized T-cell clonal expansion was also low in a subset of nonresponders.

Germline CDR1 reads GTSNPN; CDR2 reads SVGIG (reference sequence). The CDR3 extends over 16 amino acids. The V segment lost 1 base and the J segment 13 bases; nucleotides outside the gene matches: 13. For this clone: Antigen: not known.

A history of autoimmune disease or systemic immunosuppression excluded patients. Researchers took blood at baseline, on cycle 4 day 1, and on cycle 7 day 1. Generated by immunoSEQ multiplex PCR, the TCRdb table keeps only in-frame clones and is missing some. The repertoire holds tens of thousands of clones, about 83% seen once, with 3% to 3.5% in the top ten. The source of this sequence is an adult with an advanced solid tumor such as melanoma, head and neck, liver or kidney cancer. The input for sequencing was CD4+ or CD8+ T cells sorted from blood, taken in a trial of the OX40 agonist ivuxolimab. The chain uses TRBV30 and TRBJ1-6; TRBD1 agrees at 10 bases. The CDR3, as DNA: TGTGCCTGGAGTGAGGGACAGGGGCCGGGGTCAAGCCCCCTCCACTTT. Amino acid sequence: CAWSEGQGPGSSPLHF.